Detailed here is one TCR beta chain. Its antigen remains unidentified. From germline, CDR1 is SQVTM and CDR2 ANQGSEA. This CDR3 region has 16 residues. The trim removed 7 bases at V and 4 bases at J, leaving 17 bases unmatched. The data derive from a study of long-term antiretroviral therapy in people with HIV. Survey level was the resolution at which the v3.0 immunoSEQ assay ran. Method: immunoSEQ multiplex PCR; TCRdb's copy keeps in-frame clones and lacks some. The data contain approximately 15,000 clones, 91% of them singletons. Findings and caveats of the study: Transplant-donor-level diversity was not reached after ART, though diversity increased. HIV repertoires had narrower CDR3 length ranges than controls.

The rearrangement uses TRBV29-1 and TRBJ2-3, with 7 bases identical to TRBD2. This TCR came from a man between 60 and 70 years old with HIV. Source: unsorted PBMCs, taken 0.3 years after starting antiretroviral therapy. CDR3 in amino acids: CSAATLLAGAADTQYF. The CDR3 DNA is TGCAGCGCTGCCACCCTCTTGGCGGGAGCGGCAGATACGCAGTATTTT.